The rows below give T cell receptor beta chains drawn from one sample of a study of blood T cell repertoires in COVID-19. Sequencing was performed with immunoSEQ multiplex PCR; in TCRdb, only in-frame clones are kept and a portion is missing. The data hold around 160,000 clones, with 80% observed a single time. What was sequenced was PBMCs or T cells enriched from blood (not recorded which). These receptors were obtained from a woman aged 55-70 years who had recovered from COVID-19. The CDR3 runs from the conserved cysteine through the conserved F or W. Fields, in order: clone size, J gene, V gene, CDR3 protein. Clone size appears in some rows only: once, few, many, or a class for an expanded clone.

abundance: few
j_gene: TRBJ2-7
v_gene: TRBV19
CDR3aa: CASSADRVSSYEQYF

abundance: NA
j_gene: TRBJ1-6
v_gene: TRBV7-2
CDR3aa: CASSWDRDSPLHF

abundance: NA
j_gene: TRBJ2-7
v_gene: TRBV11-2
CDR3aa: CASSSTGTGNPYEQYF

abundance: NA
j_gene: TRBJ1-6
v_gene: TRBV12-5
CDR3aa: CASGLSRAGTGNSPLHF

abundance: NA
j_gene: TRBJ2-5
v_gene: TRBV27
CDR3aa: CASSLAGSETQYF

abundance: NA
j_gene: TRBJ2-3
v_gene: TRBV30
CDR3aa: CAWSVDGVSTDTQYF

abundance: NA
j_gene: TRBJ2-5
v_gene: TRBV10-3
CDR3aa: CAISEAYQETQYF

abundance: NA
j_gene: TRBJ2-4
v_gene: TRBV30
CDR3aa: CAFTGDQNIQYF

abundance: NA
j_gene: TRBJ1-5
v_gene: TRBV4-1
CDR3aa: CASSQESGLNQPQHF

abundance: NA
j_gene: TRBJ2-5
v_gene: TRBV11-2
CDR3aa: CASSFAGRKETQYF

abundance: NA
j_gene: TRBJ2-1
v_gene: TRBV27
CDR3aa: CASSLRAGGHNEQFF

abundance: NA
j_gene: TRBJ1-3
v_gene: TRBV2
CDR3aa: CASSDRVEGNTIYF

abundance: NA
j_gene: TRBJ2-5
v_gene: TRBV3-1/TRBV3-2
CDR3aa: CASSPTVQETQYF

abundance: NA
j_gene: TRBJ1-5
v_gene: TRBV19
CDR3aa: CASSIKTGSGNQPQHF

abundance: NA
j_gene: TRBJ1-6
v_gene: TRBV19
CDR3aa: CASSISGYNSPLHF

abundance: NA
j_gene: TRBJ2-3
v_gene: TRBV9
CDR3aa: CATQRLAGDPIQYF

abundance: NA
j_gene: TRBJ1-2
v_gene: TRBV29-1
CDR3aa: CSFRQGAINYGYTF

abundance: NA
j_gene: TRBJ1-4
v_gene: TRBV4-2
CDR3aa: CASSQVADINEKLFF

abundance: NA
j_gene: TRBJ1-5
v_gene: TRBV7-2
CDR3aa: CASSGWNGQPQHF

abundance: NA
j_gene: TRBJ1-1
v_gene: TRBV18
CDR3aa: CASSPPGQLAGGTEAFF

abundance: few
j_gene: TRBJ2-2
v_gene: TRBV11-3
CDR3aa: CASSQTRDGELFF

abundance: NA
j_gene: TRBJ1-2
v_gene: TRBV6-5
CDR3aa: CATRLMTNYGYTF

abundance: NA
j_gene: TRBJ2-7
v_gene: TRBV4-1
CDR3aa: CASSQEVVGRSSYEQYF

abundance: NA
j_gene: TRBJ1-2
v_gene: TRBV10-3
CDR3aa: CAISEYETGNNYGYTF

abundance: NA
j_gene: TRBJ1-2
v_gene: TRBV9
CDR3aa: CASSVVGAGYTF

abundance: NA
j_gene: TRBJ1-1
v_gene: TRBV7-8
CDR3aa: CASSEKTGGKGAFF

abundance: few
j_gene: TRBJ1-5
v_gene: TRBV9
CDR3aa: CASSWSILVMGLDSPPQHF

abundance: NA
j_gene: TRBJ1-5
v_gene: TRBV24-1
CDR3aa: CATSDLSGPQHF

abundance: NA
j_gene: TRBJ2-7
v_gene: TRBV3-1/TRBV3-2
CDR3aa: CASSPGQAGEQYF

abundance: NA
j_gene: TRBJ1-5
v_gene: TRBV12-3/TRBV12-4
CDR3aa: CASSWRDNQPQHF

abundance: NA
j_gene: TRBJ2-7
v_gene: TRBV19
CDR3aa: CASSKDYRYEQYF